This T cell receptor beta chain is drawn from a study of cytomegalovirus exposure and HLA in healthy donors. Overall study: Findings of an earlier analysis included around 120 million unique TCR beta sequences from 190 million or so T cells. Study results and caveats: Later on, a genetic analysis was performed. It linked a missense variant in DCLRE1C with V- and J-gene trimming of TCR beta.

Germline V gene lookup returns CDR1 SEHNR and CDR2 FQNEAQ (reference sequence). The CDR3 has 14 residues. Trimming shortened V by 4 bases and J by 8 bases, and 14 bases separated the two germline ends. PCR primers comprised 60 Vbeta and 13 Jbeta primers. Using immunoSEQ multiplex PCR, the repertoire was profiled, and TCRdb retains in-frame clones only, with some absent. The sample carries about 150,000 clones, around 81% recorded once. Of note for this clone: Antigen: not known.

Source material: PBMCs. The TCR comes from a middle-aged woman in good health and CMV-seropositive. This chain joins TRBV7-9 and TRBJ1-4; D call uncertain. The CDR3 reads CASSSRAGAEKLFF. CDR3 nucleotides: TGTGCCAGCAGCTCGAGGGCAGGAGCGGAAAAACTGTTTTTT.